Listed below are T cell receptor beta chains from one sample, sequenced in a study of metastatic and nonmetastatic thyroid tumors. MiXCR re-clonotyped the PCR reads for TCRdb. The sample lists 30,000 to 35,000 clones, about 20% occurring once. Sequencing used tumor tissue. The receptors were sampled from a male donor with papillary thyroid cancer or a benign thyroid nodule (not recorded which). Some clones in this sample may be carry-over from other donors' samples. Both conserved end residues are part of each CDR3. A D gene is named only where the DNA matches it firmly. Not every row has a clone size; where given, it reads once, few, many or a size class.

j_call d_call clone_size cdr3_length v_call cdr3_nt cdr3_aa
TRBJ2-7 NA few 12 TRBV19 TGTGCCAGTAGTATTGAAGGGTACGAGCAGTACTTC CASSIEGYEQYF
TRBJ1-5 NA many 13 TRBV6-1 TGTGCCAGCATCGACAGTAGCAATCAGCCCCAGCATTTT CASIDSSNQPQHF
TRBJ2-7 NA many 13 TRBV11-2 TGTGCCAGCAGGGGGCTCTCCCTCTACGAGCAGTACTTC CASRGLSLYEQYF
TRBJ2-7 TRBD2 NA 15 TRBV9 TGTGCCAGCAGCGAGCGAGGTAGCGGGAATACCGAGCATTACTTC CASSERGSGNTEHYF
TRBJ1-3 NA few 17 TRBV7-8 TGTGCCAGCAGCTTCCAGGCGGCCTGGAGCTCTGGAAACACCATATATTTT CASSFQAAWSSGNTIYF
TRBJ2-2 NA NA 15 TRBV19 TGTGCCAGTAGTATAGGTGTCGTCAACACCGGGGAGCTGTTTTTT CASSIGVVNTGELFF
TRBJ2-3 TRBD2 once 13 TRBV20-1 TGCAGTGCTCTTAGCGGGAGCAGGGATACGCAGTATTTT CSALSGSRDTQYF
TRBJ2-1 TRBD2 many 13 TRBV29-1 TGCAGCTTTAAATCTAGCGGGAGTCACGAGCAGTTCTTC CSFKSSGSHEQFF
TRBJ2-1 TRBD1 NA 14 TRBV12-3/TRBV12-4 TGTGCCAGCAGAAGAGAAACAGGGGTCGATGAGCAGTTCTTC CASRRETGVDEQFF
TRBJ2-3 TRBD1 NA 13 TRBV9 TGTGCCAGCAGCGTGGACAGGGGAGATACGCAGTATTTT CASSVDRGDTQYF